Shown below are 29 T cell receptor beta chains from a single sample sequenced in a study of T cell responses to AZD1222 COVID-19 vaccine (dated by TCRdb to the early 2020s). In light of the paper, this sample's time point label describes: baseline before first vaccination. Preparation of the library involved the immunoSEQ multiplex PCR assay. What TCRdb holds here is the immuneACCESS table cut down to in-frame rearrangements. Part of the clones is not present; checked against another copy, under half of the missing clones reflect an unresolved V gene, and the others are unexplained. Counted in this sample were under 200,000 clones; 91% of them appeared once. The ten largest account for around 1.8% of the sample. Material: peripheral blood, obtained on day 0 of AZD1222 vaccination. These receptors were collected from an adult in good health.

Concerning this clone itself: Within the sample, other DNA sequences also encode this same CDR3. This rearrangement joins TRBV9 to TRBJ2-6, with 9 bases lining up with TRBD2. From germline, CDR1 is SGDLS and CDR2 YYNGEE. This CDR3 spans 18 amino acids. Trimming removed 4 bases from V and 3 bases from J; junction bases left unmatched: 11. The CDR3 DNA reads TGTGCCAGCAGCCCCCGCCTCGCGGGGGGGAGTGGGGCCAACGTCCTGACTTTC. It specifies CASSPRLAGGSGANVLTF.

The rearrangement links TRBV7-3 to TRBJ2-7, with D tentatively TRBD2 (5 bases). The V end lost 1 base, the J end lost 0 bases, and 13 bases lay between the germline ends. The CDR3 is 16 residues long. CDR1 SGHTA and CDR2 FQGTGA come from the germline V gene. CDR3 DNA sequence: TGTGCCAGCAGCTTAAAGAGCGGTGGAGGCTCCTACGAGCAGTACTTC. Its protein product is CASSLKSGGGSYEQYF.

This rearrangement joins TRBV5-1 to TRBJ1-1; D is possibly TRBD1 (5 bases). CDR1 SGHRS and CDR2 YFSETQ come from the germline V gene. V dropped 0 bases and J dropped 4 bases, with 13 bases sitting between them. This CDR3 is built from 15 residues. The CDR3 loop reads CASSLDFTGGTEAFF. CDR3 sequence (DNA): TGCGCCAGCAGCTTGGATTTTACGGGGGGCACTGAAGCTTTCTTT.

CDR3 region: CASSLVFVLEREGNEQFF. The CDR3 coding sequence is TGTGCCAGCAGCTTAGTATTTGTCTTGGAGCGGGAGGGCAATGAGCAGTTCTTC. The rearrangement uses TRBV11-2 and TRBJ2-1; the match to TRBD2 covers 10 bases. In germline, CDR1 is SGHAT, CDR2 FQNNGV. The CDR3 consists of 18 residues. V lost 1 base, J lost 6 bases, and 12 bases stayed unmatched.

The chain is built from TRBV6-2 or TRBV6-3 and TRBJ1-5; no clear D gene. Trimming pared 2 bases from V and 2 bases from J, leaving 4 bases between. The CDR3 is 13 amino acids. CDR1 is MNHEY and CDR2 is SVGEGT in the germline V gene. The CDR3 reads CASSYRGNQPQHF. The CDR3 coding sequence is TGTGCCAGCAGTTACCGAGGCAATCAGCCCCAGCATTTT.

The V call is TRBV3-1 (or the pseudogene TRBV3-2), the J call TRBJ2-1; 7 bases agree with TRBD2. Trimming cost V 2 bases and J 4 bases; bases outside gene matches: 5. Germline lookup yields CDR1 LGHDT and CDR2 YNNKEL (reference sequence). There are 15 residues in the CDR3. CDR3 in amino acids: CASSQRGDSYNEQFF. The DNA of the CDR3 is TGTGCCAGCAGCCAACGGGGGGATTCGTACAATGAGCAGTTCTTC.

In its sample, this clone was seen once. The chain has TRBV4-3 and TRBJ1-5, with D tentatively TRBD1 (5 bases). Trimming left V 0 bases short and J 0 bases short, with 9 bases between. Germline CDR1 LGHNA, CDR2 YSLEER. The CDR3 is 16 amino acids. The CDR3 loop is CASSQDRDFSNQPQHF. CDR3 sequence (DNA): TGCGCCAGCAGCCAAGATAGGGACTTTAGCAATCAGCCCCAGCATTTT.

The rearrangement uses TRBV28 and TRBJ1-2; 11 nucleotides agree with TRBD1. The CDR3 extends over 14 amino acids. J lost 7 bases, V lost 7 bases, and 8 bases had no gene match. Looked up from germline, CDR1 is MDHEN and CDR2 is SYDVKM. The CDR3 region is CASNRPGQGGGYTF. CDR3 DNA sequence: TGTGCCAGCAACAGGCCGGGACAGGGGGGTGGCTACACCTTC.

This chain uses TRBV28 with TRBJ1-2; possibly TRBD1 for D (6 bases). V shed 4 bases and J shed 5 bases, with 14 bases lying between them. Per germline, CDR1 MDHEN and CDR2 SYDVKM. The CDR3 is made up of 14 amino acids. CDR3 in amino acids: CASSSTGTRYGYTF. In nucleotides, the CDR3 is TGTGCCAGCAGTTCGACCGGGACACGTTATGGCTACACCTTC.

For the CDR3, the DNA is TGTGCCACCAGTGATGGGGCAGGGGATGAGCAGTTCTTC. Translation: CATSDGAGDEQFF. The V and J genes are TRBV24-1 and TRBJ2-1; D is possibly TRBD1 (6 bases). Germline V gene sequence: CDR1 KGHDR, CDR2 SFDVKD. The CDR3 consists of 13 residues. V was pared by 3 bases and J by 8 bases, with 10 bases between.

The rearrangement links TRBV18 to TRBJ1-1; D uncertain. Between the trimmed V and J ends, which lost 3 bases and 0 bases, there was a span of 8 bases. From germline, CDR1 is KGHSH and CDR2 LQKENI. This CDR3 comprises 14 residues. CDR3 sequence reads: CASSPSEMNTEAFF. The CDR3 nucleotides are TGTGCCAGCTCACCGTCGGAGATGAACACTGAAGCTTTCTTT.

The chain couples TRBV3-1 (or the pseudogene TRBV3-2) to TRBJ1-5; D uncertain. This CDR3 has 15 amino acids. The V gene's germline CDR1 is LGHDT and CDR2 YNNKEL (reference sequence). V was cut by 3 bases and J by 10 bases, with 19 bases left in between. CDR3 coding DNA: TGTGCCAGCAGCCAGGATCACACTGGATCAGCTCCCCAGCATTTT. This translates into CASSQDHTGSAPQHF.

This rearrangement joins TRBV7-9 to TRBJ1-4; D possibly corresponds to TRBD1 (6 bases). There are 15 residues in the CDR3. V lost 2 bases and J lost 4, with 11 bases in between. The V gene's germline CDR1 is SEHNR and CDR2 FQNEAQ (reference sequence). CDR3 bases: TGTGCCAGCAGCTTACCGGGACAACTTAATGAAAAACTGTTTTTT. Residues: CASSLPGQLNEKLFF.

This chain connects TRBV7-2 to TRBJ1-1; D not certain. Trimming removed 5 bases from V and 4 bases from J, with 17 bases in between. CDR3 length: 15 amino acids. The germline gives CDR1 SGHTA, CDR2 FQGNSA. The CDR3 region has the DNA TGTGCCAGCAGCCCCAGCTATGGAAGCGGCACTGAAGCTTTCTTT. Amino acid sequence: CASSPSYGSGTEAFF.

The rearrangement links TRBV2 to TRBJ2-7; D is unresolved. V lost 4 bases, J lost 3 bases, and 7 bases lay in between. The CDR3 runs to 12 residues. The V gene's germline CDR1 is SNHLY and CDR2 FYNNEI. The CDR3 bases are TGTGCCAGCAGTGGTGGGTTCTACGAGCAGTACTTC. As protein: CASSGGFYEQYF. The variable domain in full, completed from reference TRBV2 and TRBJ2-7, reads EPEVTQTPSHQVTQMGQEVILRCVPISNHLYFYWYRQILGQKVEFLVSFYNNEISEKSEIFDDQFSVERPDGSNFTLKIRSTKLEDSAMYFCASSGGFYEQYFGPGTRLTVT.

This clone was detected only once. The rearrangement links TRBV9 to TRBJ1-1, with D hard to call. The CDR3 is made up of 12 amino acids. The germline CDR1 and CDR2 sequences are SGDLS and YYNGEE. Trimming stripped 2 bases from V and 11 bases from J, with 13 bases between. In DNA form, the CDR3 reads TGTGCCAGCAGCGTGACGGCAAACCCGGCTTTCTTT. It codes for CASSVTANPAFF. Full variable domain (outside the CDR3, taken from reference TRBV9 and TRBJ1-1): DSGVTQTPKHLITATGQRVTLRCSPRSGDLSVYWYQQSLDQGLQFLIQYYNGEERAKGNILERFSAQQFPDLHSELNLSSLELGDSALYFCASSVTANPAFFGQGTRLTVV.

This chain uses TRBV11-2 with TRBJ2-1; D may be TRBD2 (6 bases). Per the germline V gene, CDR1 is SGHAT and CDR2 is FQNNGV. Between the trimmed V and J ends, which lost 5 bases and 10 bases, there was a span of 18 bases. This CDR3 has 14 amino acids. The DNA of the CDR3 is TGTGCCAGCAGCCGCCTGGACTGGACTACGGAGCAGTTCTTC. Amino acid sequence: CASSRLDWTTEQFF.

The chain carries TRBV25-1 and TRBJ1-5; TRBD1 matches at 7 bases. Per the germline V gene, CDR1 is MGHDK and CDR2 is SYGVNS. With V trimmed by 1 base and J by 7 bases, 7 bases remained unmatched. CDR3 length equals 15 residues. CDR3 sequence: CASSEWDRGEQPQHF. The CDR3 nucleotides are TGTGCCAGCAGTGAATGGGACAGAGGGGAGCAGCCCCAGCATTTT.

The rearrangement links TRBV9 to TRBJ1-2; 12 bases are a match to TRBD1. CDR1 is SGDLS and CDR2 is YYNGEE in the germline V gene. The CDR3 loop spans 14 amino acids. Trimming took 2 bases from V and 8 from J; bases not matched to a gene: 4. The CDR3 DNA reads TGTGCCAGCAGCGTGGGACAGGGGGCGCGCGGCTACACCTTC. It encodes CASSVGQGARGYTF. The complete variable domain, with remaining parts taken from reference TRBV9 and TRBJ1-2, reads DSGVTQTPKHLITATGQRVTLRCSPRSGDLSVYWYQQSLDQGLQFLIQYYNGEERAKGNILERFSAQQFPDLHSELNLSSLELGDSALYFCASSVGQGARGYTFGSGTRLTVV.

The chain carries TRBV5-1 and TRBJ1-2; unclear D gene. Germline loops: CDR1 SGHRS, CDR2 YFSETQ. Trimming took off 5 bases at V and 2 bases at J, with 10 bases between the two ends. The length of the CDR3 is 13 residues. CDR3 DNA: TGCGCCAGCAGAAAGGGAGAAAACTATGGCTACACCTTC. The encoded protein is CASRKGENYGYTF.

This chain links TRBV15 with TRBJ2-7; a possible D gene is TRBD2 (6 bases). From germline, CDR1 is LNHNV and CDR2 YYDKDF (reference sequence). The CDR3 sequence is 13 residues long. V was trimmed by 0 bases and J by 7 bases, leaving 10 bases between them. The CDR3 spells CATSRDYGGEQYF. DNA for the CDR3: TGTGCCACCAGCAGAGATTACGGGGGTGAGCAGTACTTC.

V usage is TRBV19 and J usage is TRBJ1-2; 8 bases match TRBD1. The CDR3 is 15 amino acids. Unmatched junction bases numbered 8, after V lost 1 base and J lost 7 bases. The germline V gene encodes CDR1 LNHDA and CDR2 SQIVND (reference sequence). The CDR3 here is CASSIAGQGRSGYTF. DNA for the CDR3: TGTGCCAGTAGTATAGCCGGACAGGGACGAAGTGGCTACACCTTC.

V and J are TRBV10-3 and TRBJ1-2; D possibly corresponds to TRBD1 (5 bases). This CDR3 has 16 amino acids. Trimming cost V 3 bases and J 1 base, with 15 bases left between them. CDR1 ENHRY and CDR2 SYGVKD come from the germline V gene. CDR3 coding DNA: TGTGCCATCAGTGACTACCCAACAGGAGATAACTATGGCTACACCTTC. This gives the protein CAISDYPTGDNYGYTF.

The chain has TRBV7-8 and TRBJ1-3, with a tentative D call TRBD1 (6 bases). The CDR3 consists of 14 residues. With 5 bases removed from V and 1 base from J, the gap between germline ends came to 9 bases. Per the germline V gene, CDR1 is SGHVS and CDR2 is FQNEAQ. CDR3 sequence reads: CASSKQGSGNTIYF. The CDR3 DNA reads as TGTGCCAGCAGCAAACAGGGTTCTGGAAACACCATATATTTT.

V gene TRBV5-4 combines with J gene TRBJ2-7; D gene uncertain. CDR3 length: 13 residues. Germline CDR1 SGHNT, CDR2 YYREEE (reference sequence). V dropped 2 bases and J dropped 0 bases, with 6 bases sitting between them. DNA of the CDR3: TGTGCCAGCAGCTTATTTGGCTCCTACGAGCAGTACTTC. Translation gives CASSLFGSYEQYF.

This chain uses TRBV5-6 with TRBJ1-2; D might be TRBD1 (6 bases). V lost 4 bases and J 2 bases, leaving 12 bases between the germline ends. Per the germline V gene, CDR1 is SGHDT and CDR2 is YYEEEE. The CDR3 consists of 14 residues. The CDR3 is CASSPWDKNYGYTF. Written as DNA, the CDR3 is TGTGCCAGCAGCCCTTGGGACAAAAACTATGGCTACACCTTC. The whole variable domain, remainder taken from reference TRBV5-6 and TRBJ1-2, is DAGVTQSPTHLIKTRGQQVTLRCSPKSGHDTVSWYQQALGQGPQFIFQYYEEEERQRGNFPDRFSGHQFPNYSSELNVNALLLGDSALYLCASSPWDKNYGYTFGSGTRLTVV.

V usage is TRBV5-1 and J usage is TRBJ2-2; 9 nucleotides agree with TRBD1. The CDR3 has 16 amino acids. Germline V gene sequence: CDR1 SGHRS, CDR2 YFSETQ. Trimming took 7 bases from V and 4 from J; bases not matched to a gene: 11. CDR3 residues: CASGLTGGATTGELFF. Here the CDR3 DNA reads TGCGCCAGCGGACTAACAGGGGGCGCGACCACCGGGGAGCTGTTTTTT.

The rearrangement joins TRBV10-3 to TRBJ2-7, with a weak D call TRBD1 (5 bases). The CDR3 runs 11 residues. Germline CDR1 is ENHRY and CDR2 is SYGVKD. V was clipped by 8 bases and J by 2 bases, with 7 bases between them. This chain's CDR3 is CAISDTYEQYF. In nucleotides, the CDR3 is TGTGCCATCTCGGACACCTACGAGCAGTACTTC.

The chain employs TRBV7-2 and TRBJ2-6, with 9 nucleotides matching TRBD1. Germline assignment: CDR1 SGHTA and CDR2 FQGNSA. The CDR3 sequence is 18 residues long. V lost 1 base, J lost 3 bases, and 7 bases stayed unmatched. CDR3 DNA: TGTGCCAGCAGCTTAGTTGGGACAGGGAGGGTTGGGGCCAACGTCCTGACTTTC. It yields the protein CASSLVGTGRVGANVLTF. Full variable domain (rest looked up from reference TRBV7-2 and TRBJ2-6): GAGVSQSPSNKVTEKGKDVELRCDPISGHTALYWYRQSLGQGLEFLIYFQGNSAPDKSGLPSDRFSAERTGGSVSTLTIQRTQQEDSAVYLCASSLVGTGRVGANVLTFGAGSRLTVL.